This is a list of T cell receptor beta chains from one sample in a study of blood T cells in healthy people across ages. Via MiXCR, TCRdb re-called the 5' RACE reads, giving one row per CDR3 protein. This sample carries over a million distinct CDR3 sequences, around 40% of them seen once, and the ten largest clones take about 4%. The sample taken for sequencing was blood. These receptor sequences come from a woman aged 18-29 years in good health. Each CDR3 is given with its conserved first and last residue. A D gene is named only where the DNA matches it firmly. Not all rows give a size; the values are once, few, many and, for expanded clones, a class.

V	size	D	J	CDR3	DNA
TRBV2	-	-	TRBJ2-1	CASSDDSYNERFF	TGTGCCAGCAGTGACGACAGCTACAATGAGCGGTTCTTC
TRBV3-1	few	TRBD1	TRBJ2-3	CASSQTGTGLDTQYF	TGTGCCAGCAGCCAAACCGGGACAGGGTTAGATACGCAGTATTTT
TRBV12-3/TRBV12-4	-	-	TRBJ1-1	CASSWGELFNTEAFF	TGTGCCAGCAGTTGGGGCGAGCTATTTAACACTGAAGCTTTCTTT
TRBV20-1	many	TRBD1	TRBJ1-2	CSARRDRDNYGYTF	TGCAGTGCTAGGAGGGACAGAGACAACTATGGCTACACCTTC
TRBV6-1	few	-	TRBJ2-6	CASSSNQGIRLPGANVLTF	TGTGCCAGCAGCTCTAACCAGGGGATCCGCTTACCTGGGGCCAACGTCCTGACTTTC
TRBV20-1	once	-	TRBJ1-4	CSARDPGTEKLFF	TGCAGTGCTAGAGATCCAGGGACTGAAAAACTGTTTTTT
TRBV7-9	-	-	TRBJ2-7	CASSAGEIDEQYF	TGTGCCAGCAGCGCAGGGGAAATCGACGAGCAGTACTTC
TRBV27	few	-	TRBJ2-7	CASSLSGRPGYEQYF	TGTGCCAGCAGTTTATCCGGACGCCCCGGTTACGAGCAGTACTTC
TRBV7-2	once	-	TRBJ1-6	CASSLAEGGSSPLHF	TGTGCCAGCAGCTTAGCCGAGGGGGGGTCTTCACCCCTCCACTTT
TRBV4-1	-	TRBD2	TRBJ2-5	CASSQVGAGGPETQYF	TGCGCCAGCAGCCAAGTCGGGGCGGGGGGCCCGGAGACCCAGTACTTC
TRBV20-1	-	-	TRBJ1-5	CSARAGGQPQHF	TGCAGTGCTAGAGCCGGTGGGCAGCCCCAGCATTTT
TRBV27	few	TRBD1	TRBJ1-4	CASRRQGAEREKLFF	TGTGCCAGCAGACGACAGGGGGCGGAACGTGAAAAACTGTTTTTT
TRBV20-1	-	-	TRBJ2-1	CSAGPSSYNEQFF	TGCAGTGCTGGCCCAAGCTCCTACAATGAGCAGTTCTTC
TRBV12-3/TRBV12-4	-	-	TRBJ2-7	CASSRLGGSYEQYF	TGTGCCAGCAGCCGACTGGGCGGCTCCTACGAGCAGTACTTC
TRBV6-5	few	TRBD1	TRBJ1-2	CASSSPAGGYGYTF	TGTGCCAGCAGTTCTCCGGCAGGGGGGTATGGCTACACCTTC
TRBV9	few	-	TRBJ2-5	CASSGQGMGTQYF	TGTGCCAGCAGCGGCCAGGGGATGGGGACCCAGTACTTC
TRBV6-2/TRBV6-3	-	-	TRBJ2-3	CASASHSGFQADTQYF	TGTGCCAGCGCGTCCCATAGTGGGTTCCAGGCAGATACGCAGTATTTT
TRBV6-5	-	TRBD1	TRBJ2-2	CASSYRGPGGGELFF	TGTGCCAGCAGTTACAGGGGGCCCGGTGGCGGGGAGCTGTTTTTT
TRBV20-1	few	TRBD2	TRBJ2-3	CSAISRRENTDTQYF	TGCAGTGCCATCTCCCGGCGGGAGAACACAGATACGCAGTATTTT
TRBV6-5	few	-	TRBJ1-5	CASSYASGGNQPQHF	TGTGCCAGCAGTTACGCGAGCGGGGGTAATCAGCCCCAGCATTTT
TRBV25-1	-	-	TRBJ1-1	CASRGEGITEAFF	TGTGCCAGCAGGGGAGAGGGGATCACTGAAGCTTTCTTT
TRBV20-1	few	TRBD2	TRBJ2-5	CSAAGTSGSSETQYF	TGCAGTGCCGCAGGGACTAGCGGGAGTTCAGAGACCCAGTACTTC
TRBV7-2	-	-	TRBJ2-5	CANSLARGQETQYF	TGTGCCAACAGCTTAGCGCGGGGCCAAGAGACCCAGTACTTC
TRBV14	-	-	TRBJ2-5	CASSQKVLGTQYF	TGTGCCAGCAGCCAAAAGGTGTTGGGGACCCAGTACTTC
TRBV9	-	TRBD1	TRBJ1-6	CASSVTGGNSPLHF	TGTGCCAGCAGCGTCACAGGGGGTAATTCACCCCTCCACTTT
TRBV7-9	-	TRBD1	TRBJ1-1	CASSYRDRVTEAFF	TGTGCCAGCAGCTACAGGGACAGGGTGACTGAAGCTTTCTTT
TRBV7-8	-	-	TRBJ2-7	CASSQHQGYEQYF	TGTGCCAGCAGCCAACACCAGGGGTACGAGCAGTACTTC
TRBV20-1	-	TRBD1	TRBJ2-3	CSAPQGQTSTDTQYF	TGCAGTGCGCCACAGGGGCAAACTAGCACAGATACGCAGTATTTT
TRBV28	-	-	TRBJ2-3	CASSPGAAGTDTQYF	TGTGCCAGCAGTCCCGGGGCGGCGGGCACAGATACGCAGTATTTT
TRBV3-1	-	-	TRBJ1-1	CASSQTWDGSGAFF	TGTGCCAGCAGCCAAACCTGGGATGGGTCCGGAGCTTTCTTT
TRBV7-2	few	-	TRBJ2-3	CASTPPGSTDTQYF	TGTGCCAGCACACCTCCGGGTTCCACAGATACGCAGTATTTT
TRBV30	-	TRBD1	TRBJ2-7	CTWTGGSYEQYF	TGTACCTGGACAGGGGGAAGTTACGAGCAGTACTTC
TRBV7-9	-	TRBD1	TRBJ1-2	CASSSSGQGTVDYTF	TGTGCCAGCAGCTCCTCGGGACAGGGTACCGTCGACTACACCTTC